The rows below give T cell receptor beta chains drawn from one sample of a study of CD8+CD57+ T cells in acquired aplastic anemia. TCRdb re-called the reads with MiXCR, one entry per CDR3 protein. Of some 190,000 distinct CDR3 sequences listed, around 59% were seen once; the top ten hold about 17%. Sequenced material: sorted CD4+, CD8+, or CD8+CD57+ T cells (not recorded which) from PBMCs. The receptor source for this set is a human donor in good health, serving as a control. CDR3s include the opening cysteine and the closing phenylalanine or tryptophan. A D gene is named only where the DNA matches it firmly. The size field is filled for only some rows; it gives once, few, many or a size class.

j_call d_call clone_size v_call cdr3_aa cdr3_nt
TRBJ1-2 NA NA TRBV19 CASTAGTGGNYGNTF TGTGCCAGTACCGCAGGAACGGGGGGTAACTATGGTAACACCTTC
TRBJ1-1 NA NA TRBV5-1 CASSLVGVGNTEAFF TGCGCCAGCAGCCTTGTGGGCGTCGGGAACACTGAAGCTTTCTTT
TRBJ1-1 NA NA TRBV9 CASSGRGGMNTEAFF TGTGCCAGCAGCGGTAGGGGGGGCATGAACACTGAAGCTTTCTTT
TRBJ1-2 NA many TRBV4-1 CASSPLTANYGYTF TGCGCCAGCAGCCCTCTGACAGCTAACTATGGCTACACCTTC
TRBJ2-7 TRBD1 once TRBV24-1 CASSNVDRLLYEQYF TGTGCCAGCAGCAACGTGGACAGGTTACTCTACGAGCAGTACTTC
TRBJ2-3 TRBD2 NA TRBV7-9 CAIPGLAGGHTQYF TGTGCCATCCCGGGACTAGCGGGGGGACATACGCAGTATTTT
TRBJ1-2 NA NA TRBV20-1 CSASYIYGYTF TGCAGTGCTAGTTATATCTATGGCTACACCTTC
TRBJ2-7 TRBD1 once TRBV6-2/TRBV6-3 CASRYPSQDRANYEQYF TGTGCCAGCAGATACCCCTCCCAAGACAGGGCGAACTACGAGCAGTACTTC
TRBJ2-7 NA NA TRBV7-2 CARSLQGGRGGEQYF TGTGCACGCAGCTTACAGGGCGGCCGGGGTGGCGAGCAGTACTTC
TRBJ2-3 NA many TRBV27 CASRLAQGGTDTQYF TGTGCCAGCAGGCTGGCACAGGGTGGTACAGATACGCAGTATTTT
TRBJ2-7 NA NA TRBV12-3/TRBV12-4 CASSPLTGAREQYF TGTGCCAGCAGTCCCCTTACGGGGGCGAGGGAGCAGTACTTC
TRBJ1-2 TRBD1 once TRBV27 CASSPGQQLHGYTF TGTGCCAGCAGTCCGGGACAGCAGCTTCATGGCTACACCTTC
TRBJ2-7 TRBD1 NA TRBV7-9 CASSYRGGQGADYEQYF TGTGCCAGCAGCTACAGGGGGGGACAGGGGGCCGACTACGAGCAGTACTTC
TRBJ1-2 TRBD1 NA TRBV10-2 CASNTGTAFAGTF TGCGCCAGCAACACCGGGACAGCTTTTGCGGGAACCTTC
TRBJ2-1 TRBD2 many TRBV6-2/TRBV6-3 CASSYGTSGYSSYNEQFF TGTGCCAGCAGTTATGGGACTAGCGGGTATAGCTCCTACAATGAGCAGTTCTTC
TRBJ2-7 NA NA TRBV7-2 CASSPSVGQQYEQYF TGTGCCAGCAGCCCAAGCGTGGGCCAGCAATACGAGCAGTACTTC
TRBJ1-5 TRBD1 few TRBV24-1 CATSDSGQGSQPQHF TGTGCCACCAGTGATTCTGGACAGGGAAGTCAGCCCCAGCATTTT
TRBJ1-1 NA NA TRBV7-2 CASSLAQGGLNTEAFF TGTGCCAGCAGCTTAGCTCAGGGCGGCCTAAACACTGAAGCTTTCTTT
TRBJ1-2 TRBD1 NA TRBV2 CASSKGTEPLYGYTF TGTGCCAGCAGCAAAGGGACAGAACCACTCTATGGCTACACCTTC
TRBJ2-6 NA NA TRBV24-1 CATSDRLPGANVLTF TGTGCCACCAGTGATCGGTTACCTGGGGCCAACGTCCTGACTTTC
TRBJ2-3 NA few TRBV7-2 CASRQRLVTDTQYF TGTGCCAGCCGCCAGCGTCTAGTCACAGATACGCAGTATTTT
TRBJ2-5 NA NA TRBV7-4 CASPTSGLGGQETQYF TGTGCCAGCCCAACATCCGGCTTGGGGGGACAAGAGACCCAGTACTTC
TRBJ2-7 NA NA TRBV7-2 CASSFWAEEYEQYF TGTGCCAGCAGCTTCTGGGCAGAAGAATACGAGCAGTACTTC
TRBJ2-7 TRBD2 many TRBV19 CASSMIAAVSGVAYEQYF TGTGCCAGTAGTATGATAGCTGCCGTTAGCGGGGTGGCCTACGAGCAGTACTTC
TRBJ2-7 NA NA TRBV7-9 CASSPGDSGAYEQYF TGTGCCAGCAGCCCAGGGGATTCTGGGGCCTACGAGCAGTACTTC
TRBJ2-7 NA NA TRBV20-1 CSARGQYEQYF TGCAGTGCTAGAGGGCAGTACGAGCAGTACTTC
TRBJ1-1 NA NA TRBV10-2 CASSLNRLGEAFF TGCGCCAGCAGTTTGAACAGGCTCGGTGAAGCTTTCTTT
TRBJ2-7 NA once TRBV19 CASSIGDPGGDYEQYF TGTGCCAGTAGTATTGGGGACCCTGGGGGAGACTACGAGCAGTACTTC
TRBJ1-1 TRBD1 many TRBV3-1 CASSLRGQTEAFF TGTGCCAGCAGCCTAAGGGGGCAGACTGAAGCTTTCTTT
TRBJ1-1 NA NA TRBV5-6 CASSFVAGKVTEAFF TGTGCCAGCAGCTTCGTCGCAGGGAAGGTCACTGAAGCTTTCTTT
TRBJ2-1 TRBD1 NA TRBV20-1 CSARDRQGSSYNEQLF TGCAGCGCTAGAGATCGACAGGGTAGCTCCTACAATGAGCAGCTCTTC
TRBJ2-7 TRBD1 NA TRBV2 CASSARQGYEQYF TGTGCCAGCAGTGCCCGACAGGGTTACGAGCAGTACTTC
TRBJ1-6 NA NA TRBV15 CATSSAGRGYNSPLHF TGTGCCACCAGCAGTGCCGGGAGGGGGTATAATTCACCCCTCCACTTT
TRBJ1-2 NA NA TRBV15 CATSGDLTSYGYTF TGTGCCACCAGCGGCGATCTTACCTCCTATGGCTACACCTTC
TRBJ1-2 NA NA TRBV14 CASSQEVRGYGYTF TGTGCCAGCAGCCAAGAAGTCAGGGGCTATGGCTACACCTTC
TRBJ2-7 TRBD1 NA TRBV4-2 CASSQEQGSSYEQYF TGTGCCAGCAGCCAAGAACAGGGGAGCTCCTACGAGCAGTACTTC
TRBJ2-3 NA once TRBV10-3 CAIGTRSTDTQYF TGTGCCATCGGCACTAGAAGCACAGATACGCAGTATTTT
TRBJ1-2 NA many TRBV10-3 CAISESTFRTGVGGYTF TGTGCCATCAGTGAGTCTACCTTCCGGACCGGGGTTGGGGGCTACACCTTC
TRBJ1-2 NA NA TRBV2 CASSVVGYTF TGTGCCAGCAGTGTCGTTGGCTACACCTTC
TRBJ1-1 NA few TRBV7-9 CASSMGHVNTEAFF TGTGCCAGCAGCATGGGACACGTGAACACTGAAGCTTTCTTT
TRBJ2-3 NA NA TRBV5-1 CASRDWEYTDTQYF TGCGCCAGCCGTGACTGGGAATACACAGATACGCAGTATTTT
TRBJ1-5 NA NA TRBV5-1 CASSLDGLNQPQHF TGCGCCAGCAGCTTGGACGGGTTGAATCAGCCCCAGCATTTT
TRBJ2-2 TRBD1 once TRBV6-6 CASSWAPIRDRRSGELFF TGTGCCAGCAGTTGGGCCCCAATCCGGGACAGGCGGTCCGGGGAGCTGTTTTTT
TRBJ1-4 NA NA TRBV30 CAWSQQRHANEKLFF TGTGCCTGGAGCCAGCAGCGGCATGCGAATGAAAAACTGTTTTTT
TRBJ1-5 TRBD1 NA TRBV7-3 CASSPVWGQGGGNQPQHF TGTGCCAGCAGCCCCGTGTGGGGACAGGGGGGGGGAAATCAGCCCCAGCATTTT
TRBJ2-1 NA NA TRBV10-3 CAISESLLALGEQFF TGTGCCATCAGTGAGTCGTTATTAGCTCTCGGTGAGCAGTTCTTC
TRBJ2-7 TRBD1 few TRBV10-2 CASNAGTGATYEQYF TGCGCCAGCAACGCCGGGACAGGCGCCACCTACGAGCAGTACTTC
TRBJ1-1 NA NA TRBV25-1 CASSTTTRNTEAFF TGTGCCAGCAGTACGACCACCCGGAACACTGAAGCTTTCTTT